Sequencing of this TCR beta chain was carried out in a study of OX40 agonist ivuxolimab in advanced cancers. Note on this clone: What it recognizes is unknown.

Study findings and constraints: Both CD4+ and CD8+ T cell populations in blood had undergone clonal expansion by week 6 at 0.1 to 3.0 mg/kg.

Sequencing used immunoSEQ multiplex PCR; TCRdb keeps in-frame clones, though not all of them. There are 100,000 to 150,000 clones in the sample; just over 90% occur only once, and about 0.15% lies in the top ten. Enrollment shut out patients with autoimmune disease history or systemic immunosuppression. Specimen: CD4+ or CD8+ T cells sorted from blood, collected in a trial of the OX40 agonist ivuxolimab. This sequence originates from an adult with an advanced solid tumor such as melanoma, head and neck, liver or kidney cancer.

The CDR3 sequence: CASSLGTGDNQETQYF. The CDR3 nucleotides read TGTGCCAGCAGCTTAGGCACAGGGGACAACCAAGAGACCCAGTACTTC. V is TRBV7-2 and J is TRBJ2-5; 7 nucleotides agree with TRBD1. V lost 1 base and J lost 0; bases outside the gene matches: 5. The CDR3 runs to 16 residues. In germline, CDR1 is SGHTA, CDR2 FQGNSA.